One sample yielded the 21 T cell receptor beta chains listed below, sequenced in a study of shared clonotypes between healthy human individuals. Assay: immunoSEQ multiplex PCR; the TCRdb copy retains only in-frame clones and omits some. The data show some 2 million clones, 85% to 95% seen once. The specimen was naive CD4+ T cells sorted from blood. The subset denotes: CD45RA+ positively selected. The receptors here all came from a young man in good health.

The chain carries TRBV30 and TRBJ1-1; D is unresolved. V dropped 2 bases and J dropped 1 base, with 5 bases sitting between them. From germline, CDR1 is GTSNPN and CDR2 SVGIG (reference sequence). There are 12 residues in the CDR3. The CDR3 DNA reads TGTGCCTGGAGTTCGGGGAACACTGAAGCTTTCTTT. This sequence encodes CAWSSGNTEAFF.

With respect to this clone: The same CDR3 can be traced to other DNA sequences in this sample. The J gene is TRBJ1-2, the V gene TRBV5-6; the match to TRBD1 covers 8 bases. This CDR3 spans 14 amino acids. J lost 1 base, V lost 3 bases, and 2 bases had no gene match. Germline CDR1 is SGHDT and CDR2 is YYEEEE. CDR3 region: CASSSDRGNYGYTF. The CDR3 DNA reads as TGTGCCAGCAGCTCCGACAGGGGTAACTATGGCTACACCTTC.

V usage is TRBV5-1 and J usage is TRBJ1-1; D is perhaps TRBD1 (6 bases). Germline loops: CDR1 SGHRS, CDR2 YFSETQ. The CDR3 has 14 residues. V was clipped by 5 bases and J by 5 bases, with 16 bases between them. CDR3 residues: CASSPGDGRTEAFF. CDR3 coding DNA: TGCGCCAGCAGTCCAGGGGATGGGAGGACTGAAGCTTTCTTT.

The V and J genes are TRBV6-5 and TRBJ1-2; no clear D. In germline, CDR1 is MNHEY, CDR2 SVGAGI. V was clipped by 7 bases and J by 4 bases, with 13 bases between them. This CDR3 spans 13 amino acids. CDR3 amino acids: CASTLGTIYGYTF. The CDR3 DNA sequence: TGTGCCAGCACTCTTGGCACGATCTATGGCTACACCTTC.

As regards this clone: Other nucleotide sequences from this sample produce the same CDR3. DNA of the CDR3: TGTGCCAGCAGAGACAGCCTGAACACTGAAGCTTTCTTT. Its protein product is CASRDSLNTEAFF. The chain joins TRBV2 to TRBJ1-1, with D tentatively TRBD1 (5 bases). The germline gives CDR1 SNHLY, CDR2 FYNNEI. V was clipped by 6 bases and J by 0 bases, with 8 bases between them. There are 13 residues in the CDR3.

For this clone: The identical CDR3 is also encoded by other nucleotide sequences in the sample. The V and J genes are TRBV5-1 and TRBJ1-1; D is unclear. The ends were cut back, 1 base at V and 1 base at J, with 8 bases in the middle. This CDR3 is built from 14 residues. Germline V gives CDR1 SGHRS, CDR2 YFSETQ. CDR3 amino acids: CASSLQTSNTEAFF. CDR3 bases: TGCGCCAGCAGCTTGCAGACTTCGAACACTGAAGCTTTCTTT. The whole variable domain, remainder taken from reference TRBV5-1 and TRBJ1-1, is KAGVTQTPRYLIKTRGQQVTLSCSPISGHRSVSWYQQTPGQGLQFLFEYFSETQRNKGNFPGRFSGRQFSNSRSEMNVSTLELGDSALYLCASSLQTSNTEAFFGQGTRLTVV.

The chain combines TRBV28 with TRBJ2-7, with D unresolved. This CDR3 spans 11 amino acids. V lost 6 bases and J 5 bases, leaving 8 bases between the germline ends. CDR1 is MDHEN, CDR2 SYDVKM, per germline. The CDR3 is CASSGLHEQYF. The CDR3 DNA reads TGTGCCAGCAGCGGTTTGCACGAGCAGTACTTC. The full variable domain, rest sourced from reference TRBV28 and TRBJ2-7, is DVKVTQSSRYLVKRTGEKVFLECVQDMDHENMFWYRQDPGLGLRLIYFSYDVKMKEKGDIPEGYSVSREKKERFSLILESASTNQTSMYLCASSGLHEQYFGPGTRLTVT.

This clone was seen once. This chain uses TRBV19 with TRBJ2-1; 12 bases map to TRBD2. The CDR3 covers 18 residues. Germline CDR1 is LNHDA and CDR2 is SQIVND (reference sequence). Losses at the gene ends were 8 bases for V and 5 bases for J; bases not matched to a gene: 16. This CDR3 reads CASRVVSPGLAGNNEQFF. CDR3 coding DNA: TGTGCCAGTCGGGTCGTGTCCCCTGGACTAGCGGGAAACAATGAGCAGTTCTTC.

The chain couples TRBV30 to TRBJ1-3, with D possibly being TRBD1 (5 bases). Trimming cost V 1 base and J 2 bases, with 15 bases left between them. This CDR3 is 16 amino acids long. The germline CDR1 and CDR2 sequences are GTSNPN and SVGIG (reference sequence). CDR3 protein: CAWSGSGTLTGNTIYF. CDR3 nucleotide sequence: TGTGCCTGGAGTGGTTCCGGGACTCTTACTGGAAACACCATATATTTT.

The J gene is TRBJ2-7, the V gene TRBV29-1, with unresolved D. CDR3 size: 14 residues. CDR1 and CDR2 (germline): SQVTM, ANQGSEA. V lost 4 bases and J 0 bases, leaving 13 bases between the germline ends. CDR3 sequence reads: CSVGRNRPSYEQYF. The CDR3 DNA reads TGCAGCGTTGGGCGAAACCGCCCCTCCTACGAGCAGTACTTC.

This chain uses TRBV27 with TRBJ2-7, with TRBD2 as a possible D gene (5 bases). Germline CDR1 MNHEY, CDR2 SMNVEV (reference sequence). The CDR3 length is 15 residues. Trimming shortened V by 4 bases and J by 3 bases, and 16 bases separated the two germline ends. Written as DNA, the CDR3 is TGTGCCAGCAGTTCCGGGGAGTTAGGGCGCTACGAGCAGTACTTC. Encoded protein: CASSSGELGRYEQYF.

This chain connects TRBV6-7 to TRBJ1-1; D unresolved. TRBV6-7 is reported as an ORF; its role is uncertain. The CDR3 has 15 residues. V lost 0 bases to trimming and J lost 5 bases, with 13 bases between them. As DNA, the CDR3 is TGTGCCAGCAGTTACTCGCTAGGGAATACGACTGAAGCTTTCTTT. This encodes CASSYSLGNTTEAFF.

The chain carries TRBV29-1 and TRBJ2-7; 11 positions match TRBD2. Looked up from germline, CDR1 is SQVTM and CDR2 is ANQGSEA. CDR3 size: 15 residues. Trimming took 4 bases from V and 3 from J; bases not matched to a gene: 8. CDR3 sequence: CSVGPASGGFYEQYF. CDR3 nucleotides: TGCAGCGTTGGTCCGGCTAGCGGGGGGTTCTACGAGCAGTACTTC.

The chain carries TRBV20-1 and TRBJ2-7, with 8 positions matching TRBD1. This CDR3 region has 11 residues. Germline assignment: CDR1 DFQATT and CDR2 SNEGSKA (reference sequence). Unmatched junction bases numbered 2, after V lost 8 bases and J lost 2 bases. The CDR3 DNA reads TGCAGTTGGACAGGGACCTACGAGCAGTACTTC. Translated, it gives CSWTGTYEQYF.

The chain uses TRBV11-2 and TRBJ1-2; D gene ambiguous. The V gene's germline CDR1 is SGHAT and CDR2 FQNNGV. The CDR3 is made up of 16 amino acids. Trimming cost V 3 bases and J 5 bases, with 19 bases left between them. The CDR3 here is CASSLVGLTVGYGYTF. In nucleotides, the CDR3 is TGTGCCAGCAGCTTGGTCGGTCTGACGGTGGGTTATGGCTACACCTTC. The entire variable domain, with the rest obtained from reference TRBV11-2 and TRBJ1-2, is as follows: EAGVAQSPRYKIIEKRQSVAFWCNPISGHATLYWYQQILGQGPKLLIQFQNNGVVDDSQLPKDRFSAERLKGVDSTLKIQPAKLEDSAVYLCASSLVGLTVGYGYTFGSGTRLTVV.

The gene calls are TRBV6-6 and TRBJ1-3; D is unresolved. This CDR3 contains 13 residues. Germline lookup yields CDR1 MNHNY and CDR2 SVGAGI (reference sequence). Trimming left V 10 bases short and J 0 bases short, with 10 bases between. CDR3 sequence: CATSEFSGNTIYF. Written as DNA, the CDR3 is TGTGCCACCTCGGAATTCTCTGGAAACACCATATATTTT.

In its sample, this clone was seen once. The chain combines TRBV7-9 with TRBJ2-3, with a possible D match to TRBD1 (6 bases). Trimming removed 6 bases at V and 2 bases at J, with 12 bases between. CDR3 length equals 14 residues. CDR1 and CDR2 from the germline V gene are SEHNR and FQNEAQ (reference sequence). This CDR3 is CASRGRTATDTQYF. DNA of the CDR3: TGTGCCAGCAGGGGTCGGACAGCCACAGATACGCAGTATTTT.

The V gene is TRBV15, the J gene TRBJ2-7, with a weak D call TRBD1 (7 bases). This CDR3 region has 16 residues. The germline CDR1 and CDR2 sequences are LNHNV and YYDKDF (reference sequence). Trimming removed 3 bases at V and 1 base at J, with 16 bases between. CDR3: CATSSRDSRGSYEQYF. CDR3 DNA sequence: TGTGCCACCAGCAGCAGGGACAGTCGGGGGTCCTACGAGCAGTACTTC.

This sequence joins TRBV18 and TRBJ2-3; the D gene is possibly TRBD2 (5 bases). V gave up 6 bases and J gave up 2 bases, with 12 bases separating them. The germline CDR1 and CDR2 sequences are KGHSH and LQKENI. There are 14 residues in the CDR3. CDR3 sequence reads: CASSADSHTDTQYF. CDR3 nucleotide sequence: TGTGCCAGCTCGGCGGACTCCCACACAGATACGCAGTATTTT.

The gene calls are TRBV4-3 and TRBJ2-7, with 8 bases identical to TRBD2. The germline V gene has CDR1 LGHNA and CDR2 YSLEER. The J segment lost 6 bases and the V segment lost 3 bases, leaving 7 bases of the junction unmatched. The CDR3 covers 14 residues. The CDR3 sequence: CASSHTGGVGEQYF. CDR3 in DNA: TGCGCCAGCAGCCACACCGGGGGGGTTGGCGAGCAGTACTTC.

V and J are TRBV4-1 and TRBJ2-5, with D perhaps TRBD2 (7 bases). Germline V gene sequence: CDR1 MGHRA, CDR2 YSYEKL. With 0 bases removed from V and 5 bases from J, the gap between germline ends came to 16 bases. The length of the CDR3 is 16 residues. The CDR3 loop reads CASSQEGGAYRETQYF. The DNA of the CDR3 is TGCGCCAGCAGCCAAGAAGGGGGGGCCTACCGGGAGACCCAGTACTTC.